Below are 17 T cell receptor beta chains sequenced from a single sample in a study of identifying expanded T cells in peripheral blood. The method was immunoSEQ multiplex PCR; TCRdb's version includes in-frame clones alone and lacks a portion of them. The sample shows approximately 83,000 clones, roughly 84% of them seen only once. The sequenced sample was blood. The receptors were sampled from a person aged 18-69 years in good health.

This chain links TRBV2 with TRBJ1-2; D possibly corresponds to TRBD1 (5 bases). With 6 bases removed from V and 5 bases from J, the gap between germline ends came to 10 bases. CDR3 length: 12 amino acids. Germline V gene lookup returns CDR1 SNHLY and CDR2 FYNNEI. CDR3 nucleotides: TGTGCCAGCAGGGGGGGAGGTTATGGCTACACCTTC. Its translation is CASRGGGYGYTF.

This chain joins TRBV2 and TRBJ2-2; 8 nucleotides line up with TRBD1. The germline CDR1 and CDR2 sequences are SNHLY and FYNNEI. V lost 4 bases, J lost 1 base, and 5 bases stayed unmatched. The CDR3 totals 16 residues. The CDR3 protein is CASSGQGMGNTGELFF. DNA of the CDR3: TGTGCCAGCAGTGGACAGGGGATGGGGAACACCGGGGAGCTGTTTTTT.

The gene calls are TRBV11-3 and TRBJ2-7; D may be TRBD1 (5 bases). The germline CDR1 and CDR2 sequences are SGHNT and YENEEA. This CDR3 region has 14 residues. V shed 2 bases and J shed 3 bases, with 11 bases lying between them. In nucleotides, the CDR3 is TGTGCCAGCAGCTTACGAACAGGAATCTACGAGCAGTACTTC. Translating it yields CASSLRTGIYEQYF.

The chain has TRBV11-2 and TRBJ2-5; 9 bases line up with TRBD1. Trimming took 1 base from V and 5 from J; bases not matched to a gene: 8. The CDR3 totals 16 residues. Germline V gives CDR1 SGHAT, CDR2 FQNNGV. Here the CDR3 DNA reads TGTGCCAGCAGCTTAGCAGGGGGGACAGGGAGCGAGACCCAGTACTTC. Protein product: CASSLAGGTGSETQYF.

Only a few counts were recorded for this clone. This chain joins TRBV7-2 and TRBJ1-2; D remains unclear. The germline gives CDR1 SGHTA, CDR2 FQGNSA. Trimming left V 1 base short and J 7 bases short, with 7 bases between. The CDR3 contains 12 residues. The CDR3 DNA reads TGTGCCAGCAGCTTAGGTCCCCTTGGCTACACCTTC. This translates into CASSLGPLGYTF.

The rearrangement uses TRBV19 and TRBJ2-1; the D call may be TRBD1 or TRBD2 (5 bases each). The CDR3 has 12 residues. V was trimmed by 10 bases and J by 9 bases, leaving 16 bases between them. Germline lookup yields CDR1 LNHDA and CDR2 SQIVND (reference sequence). This CDR3 reads CATLGARGEQFF. The CDR3 DNA reads TGTGCCACCCTCGGGGCCCGGGGTGAGCAGTTCTTC.

The CDR3 sequence: CASRGSGQEFYNEQFF. CDR3 in DNA: TGCGCCAGCAGGGGATCGGGACAGGAGTTCTACAATGAGCAGTTCTTC. J is TRBJ2-1 and V is TRBV5-1, with 8 bases that match TRBD1. The CDR3 runs to 16 residues. The germline gives CDR1 SGHRS, CDR2 YFSETQ. V lost 5 bases and J lost 3; bases outside the gene matches: 10.

The chain links TRBV7-6 to TRBJ1-1; 7 bases agree with TRBD1. Germline trimming cut 5 bases from V and 3 bases from J; bases unmatched to any gene: 9. Germline assignment: CDR1 SGHVS and CDR2 FNYEAQ. This CDR3 comprises 15 residues. This chain's CDR3 is CASSQIRGEDTEAFF. The DNA for the CDR3 is TGTGCCAGCAGCCAGATCAGGGGGGAGGACACTGAAGCTTTCTTT.

This clone is classed as medium-sized. This chain uses TRBV12-1 with TRBJ1-1. TRBV12-1 is annotated as a pseudogene. The CDR3 runs 12 residues. CDR3 residues: CASSFRNTEAFF. In DNA, the CDR3 is TGTGCCAGCAGCTTTAGGAACACTGAAGCTTTCTTT.

V usage is TRBV7-6 and J usage is TRBJ2-3; 14 bases are a match to TRBD2. This CDR3 contains 18 residues. The V and J ends lost 1 base and 5 bases, in that order; junction bases with no gene match: 8. Germline V gene lookup returns CDR1 SGHVS and CDR2 FNYEAQ. CDR3 protein: CASSLEPGLAGVGDTQYF. CDR3 nucleotides: TGTGCCAGCAGCTTAGAGCCGGGACTAGCGGGGGTTGGAGATACGCAGTATTTT.

The chain links TRBV5-8 to TRBJ2-6; 11 positions agree with TRBD1. The CDR3 totals 17 residues. Germline values: CDR1 SGHTS, CDR2 YDEGEE. Trimming cost V 4 bases and J 4 bases; bases outside gene matches: 7. The CDR3 sequence: CASSPGQGANGANVLTF. The CDR3 nucleotides are TGTGCCAGCAGCCCCGGACAGGGGGCGAACGGGGCCAACGTCCTGACTTTC.

This CDR3 reads CSVESPLLSYNEQFF. The CDR3 DNA follows: TGCAGCGTTGAATCCCCCCTGCTCTCCTACAATGAGCAGTTCTTC. The chain employs TRBV29-1 and TRBJ2-1, with D unresolved. V was pared by 2 bases and J by 0 bases, with 11 bases between. The CDR3 is 15 residues long. CDR1 and CDR2 (germline): SQVTM, ANQGSEA.

The chain carries TRBV25-1 and TRBJ1-1, with unresolved D. V lost 5 bases and J lost 1, with 17 bases in between. Germline CDR1 is MGHDK and CDR2 is SYGVNS. CDR3 length: 16 amino acids. The CDR3 protein is CASSHQGLTPNTEAFF. The CDR3 nucleotides are TGTGCCAGCAGTCACCAAGGACTCACTCCGAACACTGAAGCTTTCTTT.

The chain's CDR3 is CASRNRGSNTEAFF. DNA for the CDR3: TGCGCCAGCAGGAACAGGGGGTCGAACACTGAAGCTTTCTTT. This chain links TRBV10-2 with TRBJ1-1; 8 positions agree with TRBD1. The V segment lost 6 bases and the J segment 1 base; nucleotides outside the gene matches: 4. The CDR3 sequence is 14 residues long. Per the germline V gene, CDR1 is WSHSY and CDR2 is SAAADI.

The genes are TRBV5-1 and TRBJ1-3; unclear D gene. Germline V gene lookup returns CDR1 SGHRS and CDR2 YFSETQ. Trimming took off 2 bases at V and 7 bases at J, with 10 bases between the two ends. The CDR3 consists of 13 residues. The CDR3 sequence is CASSFSLGNTIYF. The CDR3 coding sequence is TGCGCCAGCAGCTTCAGCCTCGGGAACACCATATATTTT.

This clone was observed a single time. The V call is TRBV11-3, the J call TRBJ2-7; TRBD1 matches at 8 bases. Germline V gene sequence: CDR1 SGHNT, CDR2 YENEEA. The CDR3 covers 13 residues. V shed 3 bases, J shed 7 bases, and the junction held 5 bases outside the gene matches. The CDR3 DNA sequence: TGTGCCAGCAGCTTGGGACAGGTGGGGGAGCAGTACTTC. Translating gives CASSLGQVGEQYF.

Remarks on this clone: A read error may account for a junction end that differs from germline. The chain joins TRBV7-9 to TRBJ2-1; TRBD2 aligns across 9 bases. This CDR3 has 14 residues. CDR1 is SEHNR, CDR2 FQNEAQ, per germline (reference sequence). The CDR3 spells CASSAGLAMGSSLF. The CDR3 bases are TGTGCCAGCAGCGCGGGACTAGCAATGGGGAGTTCGCTCTTC.